The 17 T cell receptor beta chains below all came from one sample that was sequenced in a study of T cell repertoires in cytomegalovirus infection. What these receptors recognize is not known. MiXCR was run by TCRdb on the reads, yielding one entry per CDR3 protein. This sample has around 23,000 distinct CDR3 sequences, with 20% to 25% found just once. The sequencing used CD8+ T cells from cultured PBMCs, collected from culture after CMV antigen stimulation. The receptors were gathered from a human donor in good health (CMV status not recorded). Some clones in this sample may be carry-over from other donors' samples.

For this clonotype: The CDR3 carries no conserved terminal phenylalanine or tryptophan, so it likely arises from a read error. The CDR3 coding sequence is TGTGCCAGCAGTCTCAACGCAGGGGGCGGCTCCTACAATGAGCAGTTCCTC. This codes for CASSLNAGGGSYNEQFL. The chain uses TRBV6-2 or TRBV6-3 and TRBJ2-1, with 8 bases that match TRBD1. After removal of 5 bases from V and 0 bases from J, the junction contained 9 bases not matched to a gene. CDR1 MNHEY and CDR2 SVGEGT come from the germline V gene. The CDR3 spans 17 residues.

This clonotype was observed a few times. CDR3 in amino acids: CASSQDRNRDISGYTF. In DNA form, the CDR3 reads TGCGCCAGCAGCCAAGATCGGAATCGGGACATTAGTGGCTACACCTTC. This chain joins TRBV4-3 and TRBJ1-2, with D tentatively TRBD1 (6 bases). Trimming removed 0 bases from V and 7 bases from J, with 18 bases in between. The germline gives CDR1 LGHNA, CDR2 YSLEER. The CDR3 sequence is 16 residues long.

V is TRBV6-2 or TRBV6-3 and J is TRBJ2-3, with D uncertain. Trimming cost V 8 bases and J 4 bases, with 25 bases left between them. The CDR3 loop spans 17 amino acids. Per germline, CDR1 MNHEY and CDR2 SVGEGT. The CDR3 DNA sequence: TGTGCCAGCTCTACACCCTTCAGCTTGACTCGTTCAGATACGCAGTATTTT. It translates to CASSTPFSLTRSDTQYF.

This clonotype was counted a few times. V gene TRBV6-5 combines with J gene TRBJ1-5; the match to TRBD1 covers 8 bases. Trimming cost V 6 bases and J 4 bases; bases outside gene matches: 5. This CDR3 has 14 amino acids. The V gene's germline CDR1 is MNHEY and CDR2 SVGAGI. The CDR3 region is CASRRTGRNQPQHF. CDR3 DNA: TGTGCCAGCAGAAGGACAGGGCGGAATCAGCCCCAGCATTTT.

Many counts were recorded for this clonotype. The chain couples TRBV7-9 to TRBJ1-1; 7 bases match TRBD1. Germline V CDR1 and CDR2: SEHNR, FQNEAQ (reference sequence). V shed 5 bases, J shed 5 bases, and the junction held 14 bases outside the gene matches. CDR3 length: 16 residues. As DNA, the CDR3 is TGTGCCAGCAGCCCGAGGGGGCAGGTGATCGGTACTGAAGCTTTCTTT. It codes for CASSPRGQVIGTEAFF.

This chain uses TRBV5-4 with TRBJ1-2; 8 bases are a match to TRBD1. Germline CDR1 is SGHNT and CDR2 is YYREEE (reference sequence). CDR3 size: 15 residues. V trimming: 2 bases; J trimming: 7 bases; junction bases outside the gene matches: 10. The CDR3 is CASSFNVQGAFGYTF. The CDR3 DNA follows: TGTGCCAGCAGCTTTAACGTCCAGGGGGCTTTTGGCTACACCTTC.

The genes are TRBV5-4 and TRBJ2-3; 8 nucleotides match TRBD1. CDR1 and CDR2 (germline): SGHNT, YYREEE (reference sequence). J was trimmed by 3 bases and V by 2 bases; bases with no gene match: 5. CDR3 length: 15 amino acids. CDR3 in DNA: TGTGCCAGCAGCTTAAACAGGGGGACGACAGATACGCAGTATTTT. Translated, it gives CASSLNRGTTDTQYF. The full variable domain, in which reference TRBV5-4 and TRBJ2-3 provide the parts outside the CDR3, is ETGVTQSPTHLIKTRGQQVTLRCSSQSGHNTVSWYQQALGQGPQFIFQYYREEENGRGNFPPRFSGLQFPNYSSELNVNALELDDSALYLCASSLNRGTTDTQYFGPGTRLTVL.

This clonotype was seen only a few times. The chain couples TRBV15 to TRBJ1-2, with a weak D call TRBD1 (5 bases). CDR1 LNHNV and CDR2 YYDKDF come from the germline V gene (reference sequence). The CDR3 extends over 13 amino acids. V was cut by 0 bases and J by 5 bases, with 7 bases left in between. The CDR3 DNA follows: TGTGCCACCAGCAGAGAAGAGGGGTATGGCTACACCTTC. Amino acids: CATSREEGYGYTF. Combining the CDR3 with reference TRBV15 and TRBJ1-2 gives the whole variable domain DAMVIQNPRYQVTQFGKPVTLSCSQTLNHNVMYWYQQKSSQAPKLLFHYYDKDFNNEADTPDNFQSRRPNTSFCFLDIRSPGLGDTAMYLCATSREEGYGYTFGSGTRLTVV.

This clonotype was seen only a few times. V usage is TRBV2 and J usage is TRBJ1-5; weak D call: TRBD1 (6 bases). Trimming left V 6 bases short and J 2 bases short, with 11 bases between. This CDR3 region has 14 residues. Germline-derived CDR1 and CDR2 are SNHLY and FYNNEI. The CDR3 loop reads CASRDSGGNQPQHF. The CDR3 region has the DNA TGTGCCAGCAGGGATTCAGGGGGCAATCAGCCCCAGCATTTT.

This clonotype counts as large (0.1 to 1%). The chain links TRBV4-1 to TRBJ2-7; TRBD1 agrees at 8 bases. There are 17 residues in the CDR3. The J segment lost 5 bases and the V segment lost 0 bases, leaving 12 bases of the junction unmatched. Germline CDR1 reads MGHRA; CDR2 reads YSYEKL. This CDR3 is CASSQDLTGTGADEQYF. The CDR3 DNA follows: TGCGCCAGCAGCCAAGATTTGACAGGGACAGGTGCCGACGAGCAGTACTTC.

V and J are TRBV4-3 and TRBJ2-3, with D tentatively TRBD1 or TRBD2 (5 bases each). This CDR3 region has 15 residues. The V gene lost 1 base and the J gene lost 2 bases, with 10 bases spanning the gap. Germline V gene lookup returns CDR1 LGHNA and CDR2 YSLEER. Written as DNA, the CDR3 is TGCGCCAGCAGCCAAGGAGGGGCCTTCACAGATACGCAGTATTTT. Protein: CASSQGGAFTDTQYF.

This chain links TRBV12-3 or TRBV12-4 with TRBJ1-1; possibly TRBD1 for D (5 bases). This CDR3 is built from 14 residues. Trimming stripped 3 bases from V and 6 bases from J, with 14 bases between. The DNA for the CDR3 is TGTGCCAGCAGTTTTAGGCCAGGGCAGGCTGAAGCTTTCTTT. It yields the protein CASSFRPGQAEAFF.

There are a few counts of this clonotype. The gene calls are TRBV27 and TRBJ1-1; D might be TRBD1 (5 bases). The length of the CDR3 is 13 residues. The V end was cut by 3 bases, the J end by 6 bases, with 11 bases between. Germline CDR1 and CDR2: MNHEY and SMNVEV (reference sequence). The CDR3 loop reads CASSFSRGAEAFF. The CDR3 DNA is TGTGCCAGCAGTTTTTCGCGGGGGGCTGAAGCTTTCTTT.

The rearrangement links TRBV7-3 to TRBJ2-5; D is possibly TRBD1 (6 bases). V lost 5 bases and J lost 4, with 17 bases in between. The CDR3 consists of 15 residues. The germline V gene has CDR1 SGHTA and CDR2 FQGTGA. The DNA of the CDR3 is TGTGCCAGCAGCGTTTCAGGGCAGGGGACAGAGACCCAGTACTTC. Translated: CASSVSGQGTETQYF.

The chain couples TRBV27 to TRBJ1-1; no firm D call. The CDR3 sequence is 15 residues long. CDR1 and CDR2 from the germline V gene are MNHEY and SMNVEV (reference sequence). Trimming took 6 bases from V and 7 from J, leaving 21 bases between them. Written as DNA, the CDR3 is TGTGCCAGCAGCCACCCCGGGGAGGGCCGGCGTGAAGCTTTCTTT. Encoded protein: CASSHPGEGRREAFF.

This clonotype was counted many times. The rearrangement links TRBV20-1 to TRBJ2-7, with TRBD1 matching 9 bases. The ends lost 3 bases at V and 6 bases at J; junction bases unmatched: 15. This CDR3 contains 16 residues. Germline CDR1 is DFQATT and CDR2 is SNEGSKA (reference sequence). CDR3 coding DNA: TGCAGTGCTAGCGGCCTCCCGGGACAGGGTTTGGGCGAGCAGTACTTC. Its protein is CSASGLPGQGLGEQYF.

This clonotype came up a few times. The V call is TRBV7-9, the J call TRBJ1-2; D is possibly TRBD1 (6 bases). CDR1 and CDR2 from the germline V gene are SEHNR and FQNEAQ (reference sequence). The ends were cut back, 2 bases at V and 1 base at J, with 20 bases in the middle. This CDR3 is 18 amino acids long. The CDR3 nucleotides are TGTGCCAGCAGCTTATTTGACAGGACCATTCCTATTAACTATGGCTACACCTTC. This translates into CASSLFDRTIPINYGYTF.